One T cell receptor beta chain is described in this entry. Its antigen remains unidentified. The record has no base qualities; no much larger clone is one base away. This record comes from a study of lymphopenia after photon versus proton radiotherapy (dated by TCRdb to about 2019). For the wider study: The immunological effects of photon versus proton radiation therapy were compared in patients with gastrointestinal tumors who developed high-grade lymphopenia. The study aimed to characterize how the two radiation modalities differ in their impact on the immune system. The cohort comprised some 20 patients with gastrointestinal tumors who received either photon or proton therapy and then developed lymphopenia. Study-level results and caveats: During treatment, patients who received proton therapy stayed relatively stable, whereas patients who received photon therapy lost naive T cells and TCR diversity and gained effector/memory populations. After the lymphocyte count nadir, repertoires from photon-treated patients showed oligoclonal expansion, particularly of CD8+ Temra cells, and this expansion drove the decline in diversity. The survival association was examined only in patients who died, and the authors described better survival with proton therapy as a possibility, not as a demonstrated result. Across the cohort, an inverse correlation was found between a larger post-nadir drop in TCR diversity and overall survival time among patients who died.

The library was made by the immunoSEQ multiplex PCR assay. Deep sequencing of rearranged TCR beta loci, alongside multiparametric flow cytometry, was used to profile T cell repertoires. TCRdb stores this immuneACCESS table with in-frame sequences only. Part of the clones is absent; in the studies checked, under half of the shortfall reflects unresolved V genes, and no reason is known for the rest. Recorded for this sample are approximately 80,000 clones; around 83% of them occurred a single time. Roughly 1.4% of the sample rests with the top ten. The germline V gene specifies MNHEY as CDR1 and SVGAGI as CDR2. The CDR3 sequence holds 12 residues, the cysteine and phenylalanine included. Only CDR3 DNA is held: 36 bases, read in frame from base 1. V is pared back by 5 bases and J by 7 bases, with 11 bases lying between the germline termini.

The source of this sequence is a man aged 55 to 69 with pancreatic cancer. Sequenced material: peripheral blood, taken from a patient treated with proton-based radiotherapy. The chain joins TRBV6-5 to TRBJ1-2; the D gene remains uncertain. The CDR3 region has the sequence CASSPRLGGYTF. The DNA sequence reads TGTGCCAGCAGTCCTAGGCTGGGTGGCTACACCTTC.